This T cell receptor (beta chain) is from a study of blood T cells in healthy people across ages. About this clonotype: Its specificity is not known.

Alongside a J-beta primer mix, a sample-barcoded 5' primer served in a second PCR lasting roughly 6 to 12 cycles. MiXCR, run by TCRdb on the 5' RACE reads, gives a single entry per CDR3 protein. This sample has 1.2 million to 1.5 million distinct CDR3 sequences; around 39% occur once, and the top ten carry around 8%. CDR3 size: 14 residues. The germline V gene encodes CDR1 MNHNS and CDR2 SASEGT. V lost 1 base, J lost 6 bases, and 2 bases stayed unmatched. Extracted total RNA amounted to at least 5.5 micrograms for each sample. Study-level points and caveats: More naive CD4+ cells and higher diversity marked long-lived donors relative to aged donors. Measured against age, TCR beta diversity per million T cells decreased in a roughly linear manner. The study found TCR beta diversity correlated strongly with naive T cell percentage.

The chain combines TRBV6-1 with TRBJ2-2; 7 bases are shared with TRBD1. Sequenced input: blood. This clonotype was sampled from a woman under 30 in good health. The CDR3 DNA is TGTGCCAGCAGTGAAGGGACAGGTCCCGGGGAGCTGTTTTTT. Its translation: CASSEGTGPGELFF.